These 17 T cell receptor beta chains originate from one sample sequenced in a study of blood T cell repertoires in COVID-19. Generated by immunoSEQ multiplex PCR, the TCRdb table keeps only in-frame clones and is missing some. Of tens of thousands of clones listed, about three quarters are singletons. The sequencing sample was made of peripheral blood. These receptors were taken from a man aged 25 to 45 with COVID-19, enrolled during active disease.

This sequence joins TRBV6-5 and TRBJ2-1; D possibly corresponds to TRBD2 (6 bases). Germline CDR1 and CDR2: MNHEY and SVGAGI. The CDR3 is 13 residues long. V was pared by 0 bases and J by 9 bases, with 9 bases between. The CDR3 sequence is CASSYSSGGEQFF. As DNA, the CDR3 is TGTGCCAGCAGTTACTCTTCCGGGGGTGAGCAGTTCTTC.

This clone was seen only once. The genes are TRBV30 and TRBJ1-4, with 8 bases fitting TRBD1. The germline V gene encodes CDR1 GTSNPN and CDR2 SVGIG (reference sequence). Unmatched junction bases numbered 6, after V lost 2 bases and J lost 7 bases. The CDR3 has 14 amino acids. The CDR3 is CAWSPGTGVEKLFF. In DNA form, the CDR3 reads TGTGCCTGGAGTCCCGGGACAGGAGTTGAAAAACTGTTTTTT.

The chain carries TRBV5-6 and TRBJ2-1, with a possible D match to TRBD1 (6 bases). This CDR3 region has 12 residues. CDR1 and CDR2 (germline): SGHDT, YYEEEE. V gave up 0 bases and J gave up 12 bases, with 10 bases separating them. CDR3 sequence (DNA): TGTGCCAGCAGCTTGGGTCAGGGGTGGCAGTTCTTC. Protein sequence: CASSLGQGWQFF.

The rearrangement uses TRBV29-1 and TRBJ1-3; 7 bases map to TRBD1. The germline CDR1 and CDR2 sequences are SQVTM and ANQGSEA. This CDR3 contains 14 residues. The ends lost 5 bases at V and 2 bases at J; junction bases unmatched: 6. The DNA for the CDR3 is TGCAGCGTTATACCTCAGGGGGCTGGAAACACCATATATTTT. As protein: CSVIPQGAGNTIYF.

V usage is TRBV9 and J usage is TRBJ2-3; D gene uncertain. The ends were cut back, 0 bases at V and 6 bases at J, with 14 bases in the middle. This CDR3 spans 15 amino acids. CDR1 SGDLS and CDR2 YYNGEE come from the germline V gene. The CDR3 DNA sequence: TGTGCCAGCAGCGTAGGTACGACCCAACAGGATACGCAGTATTTT. It encodes CASSVGTTQQDTQYF. Using reference TRBV9 and TRBJ2-3 for the parts outside the CDR3, the full variable domain is DSGVTQTPKHLITATGQRVTLRCSPRSGDLSVYWYQQSLDQGLQFLIQYYNGEERAKGNILERFSAQQFPDLHSELNLSSLELGDSALYFCASSVGTTQQDTQYFGPGTRLTVL.

This rearrangement joins TRBV18 to TRBJ2-5; 7 bases line up with TRBD2. This CDR3 region has 14 residues. Germline assignment: CDR1 KGHSH and CDR2 LQKENI. With 2 bases clipped from V and 3 bases from J, the junction kept 3 bases outside the gene matches. This chain's CDR3 is CASSPYGGEETQYF. CDR3 sequence (DNA): TGTGCCAGCTCACCATATGGGGGGGAAGAGACCCAGTACTTC.

This clone was seen only a few times. This sequence joins TRBV29-1 and TRBJ2-1, with D possibly TRBD2 on 7 matching bases. CDR3 length equals 13 residues. Trimming shortened V by 7 bases and J by 6 bases, and 16 bases separated the two germline ends. Germline-derived CDR1 and CDR2 are SQVTM and ANQGSEA. The CDR3 loop reads CSAGGARFNEQFF. CDR3 DNA: TGCAGCGCTGGGGGGGCCAGATTCAATGAGCAGTTCTTC.

The rearrangement joins TRBV5-1 to TRBJ2-1; TRBD2 aligns across 13 bases. The V segment lost 4 bases and the J segment 6 bases; nucleotides outside the gene matches: 10. This CDR3 has 17 residues. Germline loops: CDR1 SGHRS, CDR2 YFSETQ. The CDR3 spells CASSTGLAGAWRNEQFF. The CDR3 DNA reads TGCGCCAGCAGCACAGGACTAGCGGGAGCCTGGCGCAATGAGCAGTTCTTC. Full variable domain (remainder filled in from reference TRBV5-1 and TRBJ2-1): KAGVTQTPRYLIKTRGQQVTLSCSPISGHRSVSWYQQTPGQGLQFLFEYFSETQRNKGNFPGRFSGRQFSNSRSEMNVSTLELGDSALYLCASSTGLAGAWRNEQFFGPGTRLTVL.

The chain combines TRBV27 with TRBJ1-6; D unclear. Germline V gives CDR1 MNHEY, CDR2 SMNVEV (reference sequence). Trimming cost V 5 bases and J 0 bases, with 5 bases left between them. This CDR3 contains 14 residues. The CDR3 protein is CASSLYSYNSPLHF. DNA of the CDR3: TGTGCCAGCAGTCTCTACTCCTATAATTCACCCCTCCACTTT.

The rearrangement uses TRBV5-1 and TRBJ1-3; D remains unclear. The length of the CDR3 is 14 residues. Germline V CDR1 and CDR2: SGHRS, YFSETQ. V lost 5 bases, J lost 0 bases, and 9 bases lay in between. The CDR3 DNA sequence: TGCGCCAGCAGTAAGGCGGTCTCTGGAAACACCATATATTTT. Translated: CASSKAVSGNTIYF. Full variable domain (missing parts from reference TRBV5-1 and TRBJ1-3): KAGVTQTPRYLIKTRGQQVTLSCSPISGHRSVSWYQQTPGQGLQFLFEYFSETQRNKGNFPGRFSGRQFSNSRSEMNVSTLELGDSALYLCASSKAVSGNTIYFGEGSWLTVV.

The chain's CDR3 is CAWHNSRYTEAFF. The CDR3 DNA sequence: TGTGCCTGGCACAATAGCCGGTACACTGAAGCTTTCTTT. The V call is TRBV30, the J call TRBJ1-1; no reliable D call. CDR3 size: 13 residues. V was pared by 5 bases and J by 3 bases, with 13 bases between. CDR1 and CDR2 from the germline V gene are GTSNPN and SVGIG (reference sequence).

The gene calls are TRBV5-1 and TRBJ1-4; perhaps TRBD1 as D (6 bases). Germline CDR1 reads SGHRS; CDR2 reads YFSETQ. Trimming removed 0 bases at V and 0 bases at J, with 6 bases between. This CDR3 is 15 amino acids long. The CDR3 reads CASSLAGATNEKLFF. The CDR3 nucleotides read TGCGCCAGCAGCTTGGCAGGGGCAACTAATGAAAAACTGTTTTTT.

V gene TRBV27 combines with J gene TRBJ2-7; tentatively, D is TRBD2 (5 bases). V was trimmed by 3 bases and J by 7 bases, leaving 13 bases between them. CDR1 is MNHEY and CDR2 is SMNVEV in the germline V gene (reference sequence). The CDR3 runs to 13 residues. The CDR3 DNA reads TGTGCCAGCAGTTTGATTGCCTCGGGGGAGCAGTACTTC. It encodes CASSLIASGEQYF.

This rearrangement joins TRBV18 to TRBJ2-3, with D hard to call. This CDR3 contains 14 residues. Looked up from germline, CDR1 is KGHSH and CDR2 is LQKENI. V lost 1 base and J lost 6, with 11 bases in between. Here the CDR3 reads CASSPRSAPDTQYF. Written as DNA, the CDR3 is TGTGCCAGCTCACCACGAAGCGCCCCGGATACGCAGTATTTT. The full variable domain, completed using reference TRBV18 and TRBJ2-3, is NAGVMQNPRHLVRRRGQEARLRCSPMKGHSHVYWYRQLPEEGLKFMVYLQKENIIDESGMPKERFSAEFPKEGPSILRIQQVVRGDSAAYFCASSPRSAPDTQYFGPGTRLTVL.

This clone showed up just a few times. CDR3 bases: TGTGCCAGCAGCGGGGGACAGGGAAACACCATATATTTT. This encodes CASSGGQGNTIYF. The chain couples TRBV7-9 to TRBJ1-3, with TRBD1 matching 7 bases. Germline CDR1 reads SEHNR; CDR2 reads FQNEAQ (reference sequence). The CDR3 runs to 13 residues. J gave up 4 bases and V 5 bases, and 2 bases lay outside the gene matches.

The V and J genes are TRBV6-5 and TRBJ1-4, with D uncertain. Germline V gene data show CDR1 as MNHEY and CDR2 as SVGAGI. Between the trimmed V and J ends, which lost 6 bases and 8 bases, there was a span of 16 bases. The length of the CDR3 is 14 residues. CDR3 region: CASRASGFPEKLFF. The CDR3 nucleotides are TGTGCCAGCAGGGCATCCGGGTTCCCGGAAAAACTGTTTTTT.

The chain recombines TRBV7-2 with TRBJ2-5; D is ambiguous. Germline CDR1 is SGHTA and CDR2 is FQGNSA. The V end was cut by 2 bases, the J end by 0 bases, with 10 bases between. This CDR3 spans 15 amino acids. The CDR3, as DNA: TGTGCCAGCAGCTTACAGGCGAGTTACCAAGAGACCCAGTACTTC. Translated: CASSLQASYQETQYF.